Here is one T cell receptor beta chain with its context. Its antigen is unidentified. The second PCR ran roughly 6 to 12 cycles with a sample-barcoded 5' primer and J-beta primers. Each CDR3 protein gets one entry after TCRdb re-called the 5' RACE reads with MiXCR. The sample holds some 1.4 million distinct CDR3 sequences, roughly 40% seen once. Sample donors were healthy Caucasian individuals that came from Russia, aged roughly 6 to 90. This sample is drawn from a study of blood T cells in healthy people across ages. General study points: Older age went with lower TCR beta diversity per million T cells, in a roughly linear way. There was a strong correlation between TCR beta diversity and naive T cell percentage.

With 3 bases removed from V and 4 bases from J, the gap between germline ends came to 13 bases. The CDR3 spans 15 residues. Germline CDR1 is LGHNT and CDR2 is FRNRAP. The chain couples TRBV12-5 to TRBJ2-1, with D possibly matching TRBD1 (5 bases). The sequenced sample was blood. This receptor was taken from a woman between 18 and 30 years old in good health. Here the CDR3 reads CASGLGTGHYNEQFF. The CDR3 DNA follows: TGTGCTAGTGGTTTAGGCACAGGACATTACAATGAGCAGTTCTTC.